The entry below describes one TCR beta chain. The data stem from a study of control samples from healthy donors and cancer patients. Data came from immunoSEQ multiplex PCR; TCRdb stores just in-frame clones and leaves some out. The sample records fewer than 200,000 clones, around 90% being singletons. Germline CDR1 and CDR2: LGHNT and FRNRAP. This CDR3 comprises 15 residues. After removal of 8 bases from V and 8 bases from J, the junction contained 12 bases not matched to a gene. Sequencing input: blood. The chain has TRBV12-5 and TRBJ2-2, with 9 positions matching TRBD2. This sequence originates from a man aged 25 to 45 in good health. As DNA, the CDR3 is TGTGCTAGTCGTGGCAGCGGGGGGATCTTGGGGGAGCTGTTTTTT. Translated, it gives CASRGSGGILGELFF.